A selection of T cell receptor beta chains follows, all from one sample in a study of early T cells in non-severe SARS-CoV-2 infection. TCRdb re-called the 5' RACE reads with MiXCR, one entry per CDR3 protein. The table has 70,000 or so distinct CDR3 sequences, about 12% seen once. Specimen: whole blood. The receptors originated from an adult who was a healthcare worker with PCR-confirmed SARS-CoV-2 infection or an uninfected control (not recorded which). Each CDR3 is given with its conserved first and last residue.

v_gene | CDR3aa
TRBV10-3 | CATRSTAGTGELFF
TRBV6-1 | CASSDELRETQYF
TRBV28 | CASSHTLRQGVNQPQHF
TRBV2 | CASRKLAGGAGELFF
TRBV27 | CASSHWTGGREVIQPQHF
TRBV10-3 | CAITRQGASKLAKNIQYF
TRBV2 | CASPGLATDTQYF
TRBV20-1 | CSARSPASGIYEQYF
TRBV25-1 | CASSEFGNEKLFF
TRBV7-9 | CASSLDPLGRKTSNEQFF
TRBV5-1 | CASSLPTGDTEAFF
TRBV7-9 | CASSPREEQETQYF
TRBV4-2 | CASSPSGSNTDTQYF
TRBV7-9 | CASTRTPYEQYF
TRBV11-2 | CASSRTPHNPEDTEAFF
TRBV29-1 | CSTPPYYAGAFF
TRBV7-6 | CASSALANTEAFF
TRBV3-1 | CASTPPGGTDTQYF
TRBV2 | CASSDLSVGAFF
TRBV6-4 | CASSLTSGSHEQYF
TRBV19 | CASSGQTVPGARTQYF
TRBV20-1 | CSASPNTGELFF
TRBV10-3 | CAISGTDANEKLFF
TRBV20-1 | CSAREGVEEGKLFF
TRBV7-9 | CASSRPGQGPDEQYF